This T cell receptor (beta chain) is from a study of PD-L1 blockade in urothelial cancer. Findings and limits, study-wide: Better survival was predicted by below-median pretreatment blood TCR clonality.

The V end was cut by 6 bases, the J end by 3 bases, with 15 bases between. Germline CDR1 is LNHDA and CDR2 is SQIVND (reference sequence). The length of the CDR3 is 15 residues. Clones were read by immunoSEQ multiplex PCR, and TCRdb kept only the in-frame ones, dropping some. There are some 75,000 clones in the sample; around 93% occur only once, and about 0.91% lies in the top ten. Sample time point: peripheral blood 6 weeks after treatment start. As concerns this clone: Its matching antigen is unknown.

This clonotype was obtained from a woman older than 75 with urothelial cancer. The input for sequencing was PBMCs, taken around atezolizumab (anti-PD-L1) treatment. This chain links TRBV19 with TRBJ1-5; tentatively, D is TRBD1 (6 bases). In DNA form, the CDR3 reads TGTGCCAGTAGAGTGGACAGACTGAACAATCAGCCCCAGCATTTT. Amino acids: CASRVDRLNNQPQHF.